This TCR beta chain was found in a study of T cell changes during pregnancy in multiple sclerosis. The CDR3 contains 11 residues. Trimming removed 0 bases from V and 7 bases from J, with 7 bases in between. Germline lookup yields CDR1 DFQATT and CDR2 SNEGSKA (reference sequence). Some clones are missing from TCRdb's copy, which holds only in-frame ones; the method was immunoSEQ multiplex PCR. The repertoire holds around 36,000 clones, with 80% to 95% as singletons. The V and J genes are TRBV20-1 and TRBJ2-7; D remains unclear. The sample was CD4+ T cells from peripheral blood mononuclear cells, taken in the third trimester of pregnancy. The clonotype originates from a female donor with multiple sclerosis, enrolled in a pregnancy study. Here the CDR3 DNA reads TGCAGTGCTAGAGATCAACTTGAGCAGTACTTC. It yields the protein CSARDQLEQYF.